A single sample is the source of the 15 T cell receptor beta chains below, sequenced in a study of regulatory T cells in long-lasting Graves disease. The time point: newly diagnosed GD, antithyroid drugs for less than 3 months. Extracted PBMC RNA gave rise to the TCR library. TCR beta libraries were built with iRepertoire HTBI primers and Arm-PCR of CDR3 regions. TCRdb re-analysed the multiplex PCR reads in MiXCR, keeping a single row per CDR3 protein. The data hold roughly 420,000 distinct CDR3 sequences, with about a sixth observed a single time. These data were also reused for a study on T cells in Graves' hyperthyroidism and ophthalmopathy.

The starting material was peripheral blood mononuclear cells (PBMCs), obtained at new diagnosis, from a patient treated with antithyroid drugs. These receptors all come from a woman aged 18-30 years with Graves disease.

On this clonotype: This CDR3 fails to terminate in the conserved phenylalanine or tryptophan, so it likely reflects a read error. The chain is built from TRBV2 and TRBJ2-3; 9 bases are a match to TRBD2. Trimming removed 2 bases from V and 7 bases from J; junction bases left unmatched: 10. This CDR3 has 16 residues. Germline V lookup: CDR1 SNHLY, CDR2 FYNNEI. CDR3 nucleotides: TGTGCCAGCAGTGAACCGGGACTAGCTACGTACTATACGCAGTATCTT. Its translation is CASSEPGLATYYTQYL.

Ten or more counts support this clonotype. The rearrangement joins TRBV7-2 to TRBJ1-5; 7 bases are shared with TRBD1. Trimming cost V 5 bases and J 2 bases; bases outside gene matches: 15. CDR1 is SGHTA and CDR2 is FQGNSA in the germline V gene. The CDR3 runs 18 residues. CDR3 coding DNA: TGTGCCAGCAGCCCAAATGGGGGCAGGGGGAGGCGCAATCAGCCCCAGCATTTT. Protein: CASSPNGGRGRRNQPQHF.

This clonotype was seen ten or more times. The rearrangement links TRBV27 to TRBJ1-5, with D unclear. CDR3 length: 12 amino acids. CDR1 is MNHEY, CDR2 SMNVEV, per germline (reference sequence). The ends were cut back, 6 bases at V and 3 bases at J, with 6 bases in the middle. The CDR3 nucleotides are TGTGCCAGCAGCTCCCTCAATCAGCCCCAGCATTTT. Its protein product is CASSSLNQPQHF.

This clonotype was recorded many times. V and J are TRBV7-8 and TRBJ1-1, with D hard to call. In germline, CDR1 is SGHVS, CDR2 FQNEAQ. The germline V and J ends were trimmed by 2 bases and 0 bases, with 13 bases remaining between them. This CDR3 has 16 amino acids. This chain's CDR3 is CASSLFQKGMNTEAFF. For the CDR3, the DNA is TGTGCCAGCAGCTTATTCCAGAAAGGCATGAACACTGAAGCTTTCTTT.

This clonotype was seen ten or more times. The rearrangement links TRBV13 to TRBJ2-3; D may be TRBD2 (6 bases). Germline V gene data show CDR1 as PRHDT and CDR2 as FYEKMQ (reference sequence). Trimming took off 8 bases at V and 0 bases at J, with 9 bases between the two ends. The CDR3 covers 13 residues. The CDR3, as DNA: TGTGCCAGCCTAGCGCCTAGCACAGATACGCAGTATTTT. Its protein is CASLAPSTDTQYF.

This clonotype has ten or more counts. This chain links TRBV2 with TRBJ2-5, with D tentatively TRBD1 (6 bases). The CDR3 is 17 amino acids. Trimming stripped 3 bases from V and 0 bases from J, with 17 bases between. Looked up from germline, CDR1 is SNHLY and CDR2 is FYNNEI. Here the CDR3 reads CASSEGQKPTYQETQYF. Here the CDR3 DNA reads TGTGCCAGCAGTGAGGGACAAAAACCTACGTACCAAGAGACCCAGTACTTC.

The table lists this clonotype with many counts. CDR3 in amino acids: CSALTKAGDNEQFF. DNA of the CDR3: TGCAGTGCTCTAACCAAGGCGGGGGACAATGAGCAGTTCTTC. The genes are TRBV20-1 and TRBJ2-1; 7 bases match TRBD2. V trimming: 5 bases; J trimming: 5 bases; junction bases outside the gene matches: 9. Germline CDR1 DFQATT, CDR2 SNEGSKA (reference sequence). The CDR3 length is 14 residues.

This clonotype has a count of ten or more. The chain is built from TRBV13 and TRBJ2-7, with D unresolved. Trimming cost V 8 bases and J 7 bases, with 15 bases left between them. The CDR3 totals 12 residues. Germline V gene sequence: CDR1 PRHDT, CDR2 FYEKMQ (reference sequence). CDR3: CASDGQPREQYF. The DNA of the CDR3 is TGTGCCAGCGACGGGCAACCTAGGGAGCAGTACTTC.

In this sample, this clonotype turned up many times. V gene TRBV6-2 or TRBV6-3 combines with J gene TRBJ2-3, with D possibly being TRBD1 (5 bases). The CDR3 totals 12 residues. In germline, CDR1 is MNHEY, CDR2 SVGEGT. Trimming pared 5 bases from V and 10 bases from J, leaving 13 bases between. CDR3 sequence: CASSEVRAAQYF. CDR3 in DNA: TGTGCCAGCAGTGAAGTCAGGGCAGCGCAGTATTTT.

Ten or more counts support this clonotype. V and J are TRBV2 and TRBJ1-2, with 7 bases identical to TRBD1. The CDR3 is 16 amino acids. The V gene end was trimmed by 6 bases and the J gene end by 4 bases; junction bases not matched to a gene: 14. The germline gives CDR1 SNHLY, CDR2 FYNNEI. CDR3 sequence: CASRPKGHRGGYGYTF. The CDR3 DNA sequence: TGTGCCAGCAGACCAAAGGGCCACAGGGGAGGCTATGGCTACACCTTC.

This clonotype was seen a handful of times. A read error may explain this, as a much larger clone is one base away. CDR3 region: CSARSGVDPVYNGQFF. As DNA, the CDR3 is TGCAGCGCCCGCTCGGGGGTAGACCCTGTTTACAATGGGCAGTTCTTC. This rearrangement joins TRBV29-1 to TRBJ2-1, with D tentatively TRBD2 (6 bases). The CDR3 is made up of 16 amino acids. The germline CDR1 and CDR2 sequences are SQVTM and ANQGSEA.

This clonotype turned up a few times. V usage is TRBV6-5 and J usage is TRBJ1-6; D is uncertain. The ends were cut back, 3 bases at V and 3 bases at J, with 12 bases in the middle. This CDR3 is built from 16 residues. The V gene's germline CDR1 is MNHEY and CDR2 SVGAGI. The CDR3 coding sequence is TGTGCCAGCAGTTATTTGCGCGACATCTATAATTCACCCCTCCACTTT. As protein: CASSYLRDIYNSPLHF.

This clonotype was counted a few times. This chain links TRBV7-2 with TRBJ1-1; no definite D call. Trimming took off 4 bases at V and 1 base at J, with 13 bases between the two ends. The V gene's germline CDR1 is SGHTA and CDR2 FQGNSA. The CDR3 is made up of 15 amino acids. CDR3 coding DNA: TGTGCCAGCAGCTCCTGGACGGAACAGAACACTGAAGCTTTCTTT. Amino acid sequence: CASSSWTEQNTEAFF.

The genes are TRBV28 and TRBJ1-2; 7 bases are a match to TRBD1. There are 14 residues in the CDR3. Per the germline V gene, CDR1 is MDHEN and CDR2 is SYDVKM. The J segment lost 4 bases and the V segment lost 5 bases, leaving 7 bases of the junction unmatched. The CDR3 nucleotides read TGTGCCAGCAGTCCGACAGGGACTGCCTATGGCTACACCTTC. Protein sequence: CASSPTGTAYGYTF.

This clonotype occurred many times. This rearrangement joins TRBV12-3 or TRBV12-4 to TRBJ2-3; 9 bases agree with TRBD1. CDR3 size: 18 residues. V dropped 5 bases and J dropped 4; count of bases not matched to a gene: 16. The CDR3 region has the DNA TGTGCCAGCAGTGCAGGACCGGGACAGGGAGGTCATGCAGATACGCAGTATTTT. Protein sequence: CASSAGPGQGGHADTQYF.